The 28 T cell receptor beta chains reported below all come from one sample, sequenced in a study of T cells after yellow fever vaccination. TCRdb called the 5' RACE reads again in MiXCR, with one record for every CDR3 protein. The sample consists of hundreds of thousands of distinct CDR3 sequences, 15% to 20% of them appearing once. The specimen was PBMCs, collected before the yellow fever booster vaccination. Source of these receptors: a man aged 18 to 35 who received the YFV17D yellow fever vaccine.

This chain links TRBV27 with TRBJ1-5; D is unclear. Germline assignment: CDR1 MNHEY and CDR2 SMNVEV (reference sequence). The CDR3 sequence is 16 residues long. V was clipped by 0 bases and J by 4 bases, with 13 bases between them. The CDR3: CASSLSGSPVNQPQHF. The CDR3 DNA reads TGTGCCAGCAGTTTATCAGGGTCCCCTGTAAATCAGCCCCAGCATTTT.

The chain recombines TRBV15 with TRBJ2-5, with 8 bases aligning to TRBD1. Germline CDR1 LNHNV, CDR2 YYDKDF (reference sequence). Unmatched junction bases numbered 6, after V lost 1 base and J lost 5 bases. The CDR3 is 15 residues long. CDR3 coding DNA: TGTGCCACCAGCAGAGGCAGGGGGCACAGGGAGACCCAGTACTTC. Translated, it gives CATSRGRGHRETQYF.

The CDR3 nucleotides read TGTGCCAGCAGACGGACACAGAACACCGGGGAGCTGTTTTTT. Protein sequence: CASRRTQNTGELFF. The rearrangement uses TRBV6-6 and TRBJ2-2, with D possibly TRBD1 on 5 matching bases. The germline V and J ends were trimmed by 6 bases and 1 base, with 9 bases remaining between them. CDR3 length: 14 amino acids. In germline, CDR1 is MNHNY, CDR2 SVGAGI (reference sequence).

This CDR3 is CASSPGGLAGAGGTQYF. CDR3 DNA sequence: TGTGCCAGCAGCCCAGGGGGACTAGCGGGGGCCGGGGGGACCCAGTACTTC. The chain uses TRBV7-2 and TRBJ2-5; 14 nucleotides line up with TRBD2. Trimming at V came to 5 bases and at J to 7 bases, leaving 12 bases not matched to a gene. CDR1 is SGHTA and CDR2 is FQGNSA in the germline V gene. This CDR3 has 17 residues.

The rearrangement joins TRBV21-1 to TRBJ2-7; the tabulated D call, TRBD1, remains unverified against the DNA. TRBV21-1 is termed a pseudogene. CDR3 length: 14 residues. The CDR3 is CASSTPGQFYEQYF. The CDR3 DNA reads TGTGCCAGCAGCACACCGGGACAGTTCTACGAGCAGTACTTC.

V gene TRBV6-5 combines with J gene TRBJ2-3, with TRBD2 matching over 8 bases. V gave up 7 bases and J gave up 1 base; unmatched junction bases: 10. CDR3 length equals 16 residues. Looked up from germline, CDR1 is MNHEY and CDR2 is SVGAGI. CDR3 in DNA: TGTGCCAGCACCTACGGGCGGCGGGGGGGCACAGATACGCAGTATTTT. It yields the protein CASTYGRRGGTDTQYF.

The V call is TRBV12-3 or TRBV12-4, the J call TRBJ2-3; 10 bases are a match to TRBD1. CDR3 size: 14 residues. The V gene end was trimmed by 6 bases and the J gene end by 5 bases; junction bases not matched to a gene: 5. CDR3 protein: CASRRTGGRDTQYF. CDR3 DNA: TGTGCCAGCAGACGGACAGGGGGGAGAGATACGCAGTATTTT.

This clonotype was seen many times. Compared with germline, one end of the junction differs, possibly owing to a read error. CDR3 residues: CASSPRPNTGELFF. The CDR3 DNA reads as TGTGCTAGCAGCCCTAGGCCGAACACCGGGGAGCTGTTTTTT. The chain is built from TRBV7-7 and TRBJ2-2; D is undetermined. The germline gives CDR1 SSHAT, CDR2 FNYEAQ (reference sequence). The CDR3 spans 14 residues.

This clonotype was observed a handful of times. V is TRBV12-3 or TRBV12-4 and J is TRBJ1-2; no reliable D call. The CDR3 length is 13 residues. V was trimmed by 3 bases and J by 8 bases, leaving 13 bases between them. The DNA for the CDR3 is TGTGCCAGCAGTTTCGCCACGGGGAGAGGCTACACCTTC. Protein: CASSFATGRGYTF.

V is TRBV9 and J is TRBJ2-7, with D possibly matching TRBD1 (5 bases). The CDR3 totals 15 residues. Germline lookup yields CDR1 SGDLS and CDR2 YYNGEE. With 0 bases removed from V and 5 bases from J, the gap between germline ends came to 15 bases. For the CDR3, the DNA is TGTGCCAGCAGCGTAGAGGGGCGTTATTTCGACGAGCAGTACTTC. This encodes CASSVEGRYFDEQYF.

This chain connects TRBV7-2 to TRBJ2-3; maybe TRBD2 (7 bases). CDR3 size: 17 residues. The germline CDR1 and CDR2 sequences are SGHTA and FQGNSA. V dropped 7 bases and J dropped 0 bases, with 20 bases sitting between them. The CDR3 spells CASKLNPRGASTDTQYF. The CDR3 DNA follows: TGTGCCAGCAAGCTAAATCCACGGGGGGCCAGCACAGATACGCAGTATTTT.

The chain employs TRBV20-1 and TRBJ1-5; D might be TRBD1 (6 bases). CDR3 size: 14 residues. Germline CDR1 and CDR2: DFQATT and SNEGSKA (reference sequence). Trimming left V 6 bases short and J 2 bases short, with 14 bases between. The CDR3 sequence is CSAEGGAGNQPQHF. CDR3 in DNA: TGCAGTGCCGAGGGGGGCGCGGGCAATCAGCCCCAGCATTTT.

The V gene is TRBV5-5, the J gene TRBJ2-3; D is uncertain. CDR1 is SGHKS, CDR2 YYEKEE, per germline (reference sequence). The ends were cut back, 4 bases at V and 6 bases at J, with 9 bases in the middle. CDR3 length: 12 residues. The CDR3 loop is CASSLPPDTQYF. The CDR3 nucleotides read TGTGCCAGCAGCCTACCTCCGGATACGCAGTATTTT.

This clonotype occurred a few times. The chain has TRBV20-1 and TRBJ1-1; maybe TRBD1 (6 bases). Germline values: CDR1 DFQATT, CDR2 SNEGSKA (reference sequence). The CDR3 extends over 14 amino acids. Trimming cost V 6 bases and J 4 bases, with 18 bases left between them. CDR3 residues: CSASKQGRGTEAFF. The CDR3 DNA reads TGCAGTGCCAGCAAACAGGGAAGAGGCACTGAAGCTTTCTTT.

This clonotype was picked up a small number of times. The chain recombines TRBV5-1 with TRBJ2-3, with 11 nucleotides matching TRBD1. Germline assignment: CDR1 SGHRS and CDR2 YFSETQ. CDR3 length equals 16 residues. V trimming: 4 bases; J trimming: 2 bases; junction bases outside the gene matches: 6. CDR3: CASSTGQGADTDTQYF. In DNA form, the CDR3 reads TGCGCCAGCAGCACAGGACAGGGGGCGGACACAGATACGCAGTATTTT.

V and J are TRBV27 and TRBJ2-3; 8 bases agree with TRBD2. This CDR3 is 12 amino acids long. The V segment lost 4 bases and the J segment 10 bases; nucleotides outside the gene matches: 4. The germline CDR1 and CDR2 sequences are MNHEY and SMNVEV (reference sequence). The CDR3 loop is CASSSGTRAQYF. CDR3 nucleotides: TGTGCCAGCAGTTCCGGGACTAGGGCGCAGTATTTT.

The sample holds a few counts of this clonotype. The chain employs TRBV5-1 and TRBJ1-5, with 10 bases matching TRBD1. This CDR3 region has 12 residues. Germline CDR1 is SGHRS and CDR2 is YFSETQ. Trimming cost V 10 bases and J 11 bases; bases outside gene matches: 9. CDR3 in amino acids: CAGGTGAFAQHF. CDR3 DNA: TGCGCCGGGGGGACAGGGGCTTTCGCCCAGCATTTT.

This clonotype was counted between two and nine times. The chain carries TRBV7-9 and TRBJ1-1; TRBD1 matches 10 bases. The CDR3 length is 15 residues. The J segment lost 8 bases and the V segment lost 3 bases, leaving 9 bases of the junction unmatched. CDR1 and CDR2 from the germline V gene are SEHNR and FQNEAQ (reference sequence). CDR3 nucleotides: TGTGCCAGCAGCTTCCCGGGACAGGGGCTGTTCGAAGCTTTCTTT. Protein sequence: CASSFPGQGLFEAFF.

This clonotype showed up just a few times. CDR3 sequence: CASNPTGTPGEQYF. CDR3 coding DNA: TGTGCCAGCAACCCCACAGGGACTCCCGGCGAGCAGTACTTC. V gene TRBV12-3 or TRBV12-4 combines with J gene TRBJ2-7; D possibly uses TRBD1 or TRBD2 (6 bases each). V dropped 7 bases and J dropped 6 bases, with 19 bases sitting between them. The CDR3 extends over 14 amino acids.

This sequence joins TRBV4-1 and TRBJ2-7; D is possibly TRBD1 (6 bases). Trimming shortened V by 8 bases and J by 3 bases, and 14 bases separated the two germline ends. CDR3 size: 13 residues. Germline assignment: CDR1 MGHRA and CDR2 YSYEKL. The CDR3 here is CASQGDMGYEQYF. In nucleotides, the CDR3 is TGCGCCAGCCAAGGGGACATGGGCTACGAGCAGTACTTC.

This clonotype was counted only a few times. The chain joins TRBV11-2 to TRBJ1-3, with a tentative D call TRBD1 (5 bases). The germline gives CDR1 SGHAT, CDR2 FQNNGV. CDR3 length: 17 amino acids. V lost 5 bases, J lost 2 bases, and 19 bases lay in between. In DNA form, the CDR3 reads TGTGCCAGCAGCCCCATCCGTGGGACGGGCGCTGGAAACACCATATATTTT. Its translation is CASSPIRGTGAGNTIYF.

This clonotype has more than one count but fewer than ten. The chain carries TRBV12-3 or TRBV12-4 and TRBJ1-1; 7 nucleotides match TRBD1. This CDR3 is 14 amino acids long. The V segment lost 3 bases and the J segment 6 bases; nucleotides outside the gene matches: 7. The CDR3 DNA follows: TGTGCCAGCAGTTTCTCTAGGGGGCAGGCTGAAGCTTTCTTT. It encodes CASSFSRGQAEAFF.

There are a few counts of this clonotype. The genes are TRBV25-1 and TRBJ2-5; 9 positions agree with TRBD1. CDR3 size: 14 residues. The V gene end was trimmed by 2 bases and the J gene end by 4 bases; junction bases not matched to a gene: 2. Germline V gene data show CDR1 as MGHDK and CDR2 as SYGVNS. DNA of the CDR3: TGTGCCAGCAGTGAACCGACAGGGGGAGAGACCCAGTACTTC. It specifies CASSEPTGGETQYF.

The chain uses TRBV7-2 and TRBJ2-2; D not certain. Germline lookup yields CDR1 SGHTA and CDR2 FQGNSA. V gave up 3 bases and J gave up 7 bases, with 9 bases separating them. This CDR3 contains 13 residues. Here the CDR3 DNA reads TGTGCCAGCAGCTTGTGGGATAGCGGGGAGCTGTTTTTT. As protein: CASSLWDSGELFF.

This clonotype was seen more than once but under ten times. The CDR3 is CATSDSSRIETQYF. CDR3 nucleotide sequence: TGTGCCACCAGTGATTCTTCCAGGATCGAGACCCAGTACTTC. V is TRBV24-1 and J is TRBJ2-5; D uncertain. The CDR3 spans 14 residues. CDR1 is KGHDR and CDR2 is SFDVKD in the germline V gene. Trimming took off 2 bases at V and 5 bases at J, with 11 bases between the two ends.

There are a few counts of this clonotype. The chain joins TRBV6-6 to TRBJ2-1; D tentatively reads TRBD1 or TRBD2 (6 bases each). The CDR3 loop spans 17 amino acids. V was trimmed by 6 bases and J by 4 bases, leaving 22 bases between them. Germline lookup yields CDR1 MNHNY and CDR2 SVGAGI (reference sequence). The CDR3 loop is CASSRLVRTAIYNEQFF. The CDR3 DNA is TGTGCCAGCAGCCGACTAGTCAGGACAGCTATTTACAATGAGCAGTTCTTC.

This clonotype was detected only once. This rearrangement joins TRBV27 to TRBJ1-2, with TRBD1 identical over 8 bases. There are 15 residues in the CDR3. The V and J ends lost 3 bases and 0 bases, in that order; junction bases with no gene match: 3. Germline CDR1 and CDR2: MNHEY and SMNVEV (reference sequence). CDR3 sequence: CASSFGTGSNYGYTF. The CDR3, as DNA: TGTGCCAGCAGTTTCGGGACAGGTTCTAACTATGGCTACACCTTC.

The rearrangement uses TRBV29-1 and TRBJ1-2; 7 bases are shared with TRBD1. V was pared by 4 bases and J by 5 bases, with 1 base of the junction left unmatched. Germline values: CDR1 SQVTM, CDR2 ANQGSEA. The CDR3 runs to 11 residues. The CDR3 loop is CSVAGQYGYTF. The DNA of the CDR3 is TGCAGCGTTGCGGGACAGTATGGCTACACCTTC. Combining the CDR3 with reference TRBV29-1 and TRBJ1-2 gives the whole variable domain SAVISQKPSRDICQRGTSLTIQCQVDSQVTMMFWYRQQPGQSLTLIATANQGSEATYESGFVIDKFPISRPNLTFSTLTVSNMSPEDSSIYLCSVAGQYGYTFGSGTRLTVV.